The 23 T cell receptor beta chains below were found in one sample sequenced in a study of blood T cell repertoires in COVID-19. The method was immunoSEQ multiplex PCR; TCRdb's version includes in-frame clones alone and lacks a portion of them. The data hold 300,000 or so clones, with about 91% observed a single time. Sequencing input: peripheral blood. Source of these receptors: a woman in her twenties or thirties who had recovered from COVID-19.

The chain uses TRBV20-1 and TRBJ2-1; 7 bases align to TRBD2. Germline V gives CDR1 DFQATT, CDR2 SNEGSKA (reference sequence). Germline trimming cut 3 bases from V and 5 bases from J; bases unmatched to any gene: 7. This CDR3 comprises 14 residues. The CDR3 bases are TGCAGTGCTAGTGGGCTAGCGGATCACAATGAGCAGTTCTTC. It translates to CSASGLADHNEQFF.

The chain combines TRBV7-2 with TRBJ1-2; D remains ambiguous. Trimming left V 2 bases short and J 5 bases short, with 12 bases between. Germline V gene lookup returns CDR1 SGHTA and CDR2 FQGNSA. The CDR3 length is 14 residues. This CDR3 reads CASSLNGGIYGYTF. CDR3 in DNA: TGTGCCAGCAGCTTAAACGGAGGCATATATGGCTACACCTTC.

The rearrangement uses TRBV7-8 and TRBJ2-7; 8 bases are a match to TRBD2. Germline CDR1 is SGHVS and CDR2 is FQNEAQ. V was clipped by 4 bases and J by 6 bases; unmatched bases: 8. This CDR3 is built from 14 residues. CDR3 in amino acids: CASSSTPGGIEQYF. The CDR3 DNA sequence: TGTGCCAGCAGCTCCACCCCGGGGGGGATCGAGCAGTACTTC.

CDR3: CASSLTGTSGQEQFF. CDR3 DNA sequence: TGTGCCAGCAGCTTAACAGGGACTAGCGGACAGGAGCAGTTCTTC. The J gene is TRBJ2-1, the V gene TRBV7-3; 11 bases line up with TRBD2. The CDR3 is 15 residues long. Germline V gene data show CDR1 as SGHTA and CDR2 as FQGTGA. V dropped 0 bases and J dropped 10; count of bases not matched to a gene: 5.

This clone was detected once. This sequence joins TRBV7-2 and TRBJ2-3, with 7 bases that match TRBD1. Germline trimming cut 1 base from V and 5 bases from J; bases unmatched to any gene: 12. The CDR3 is made up of 17 amino acids. The germline V gene has CDR1 SGHTA and CDR2 FQGNSA. This chain's CDR3 is CASSLVVGQESGDTQYF. CDR3 DNA sequence: TGTGCCAGCAGCTTAGTTGTCGGACAGGAGAGTGGAGATACGCAGTATTTT.

Here the CDR3 DNA reads TGTGCCAGCAGTCTTGGACGGGGAGTGAGCTATGGCTACACCTTC. This translates into CASSLGRGVSYGYTF. The V call is TRBV28, the J call TRBJ1-2; D is unclear. Germline V gene lookup returns CDR1 MDHEN and CDR2 SYDVKM. Between the trimmed V and J ends, which lost 5 bases and 4 bases, there was a span of 17 bases. The CDR3 is 15 residues long.

Concerning this clone: The sample has other DNA sequences that encode this CDR3 too. The rearrangement uses TRBV4-3 and TRBJ2-3, with 11 nucleotides matching TRBD1. Germline loops: CDR1 LGHNA, CDR2 YSLEER. The CDR3 contains 16 residues. After removal of 1 base from V and 5 bases from J, the junction contained 5 bases not matched to a gene. CDR3: CASSQGTGGVLDTQYF. CDR3 bases: TGCGCCAGCAGCCAAGGGACAGGGGGCGTGTTAGATACGCAGTATTTT.

This rearrangement joins TRBV2 to TRBJ2-7; D remains ambiguous. The CDR3 loop spans 13 amino acids. Looked up from germline, CDR1 is SNHLY and CDR2 is FYNNEI. The V gene lost 0 bases and the J gene lost 0 bases, with 3 bases spanning the gap. As DNA, the CDR3 is TGTGCCAGCAGTGAAGCAGCCTCCTACGAGCAGTACTTC. Translation gives CASSEAASYEQYF.

CDR3: CASSLGEWVTDTQYF. DNA for the CDR3: TGTGCCAGCAGCTTAGGGGAGTGGGTCACAGATACGCAGTATTTT. The rearrangement uses TRBV7-2 and TRBJ2-3, with D possibly being TRBD2 (5 bases). Germline CDR1 and CDR2: SGHTA and FQGNSA. The germline V and J ends were trimmed by 1 base and 2 bases, with 10 bases remaining between them. This CDR3 is 15 amino acids long. The full variable domain, with the rest looked up from reference TRBV7-2 and TRBJ2-3, is GAGVSQSPSNKVTEKGKDVELRCDPISGHTALYWYRQSLGQGLEFLIYFQGNSAPDKSGLPSDRFSAERTGGSVSTLTIQRTQQEDSAVYLCASSLGEWVTDTQYFGPGTRLTVL.

The chain links TRBV28 to TRBJ2-7; the D gene is possibly TRBD1 (5 bases). V was cut by 2 bases and J by 4 bases, with 15 bases left in between. This CDR3 is built from 15 residues. Germline V gives CDR1 MDHEN, CDR2 SYDVKM. CDR3 DNA sequence: TGTGCCAGCAGTTTAAACAGGCGTTATACTTACGAGCAGTACTTC. It yields the protein CASSLNRRYTYEQYF.

The chain uses TRBV9 and TRBJ2-3; no definite D call. The CDR3 is 15 residues long. V lost 0 bases, J lost 1 base, and 9 bases lay in between. Germline CDR1 SGDLS, CDR2 YYNGEE. CDR3 protein: CASSVDGGRTDTQYF. CDR3 nucleotide sequence: TGTGCCAGCAGCGTAGATGGCGGCCGCACAGATACGCAGTATTTT.

CDR3 in amino acids: CASSPYSADTQYF. The CDR3 nucleotides read TGTGCCAGCAGCCCCTACTCGGCAGATACGCAGTATTTT. The chain is built from TRBV5-6 and TRBJ2-3; no firm D call. Trimming left V 4 bases short and J 4 bases short, with 10 bases between. CDR3 length: 13 amino acids. Per the germline V gene, CDR1 is SGHDT and CDR2 is YYEEEE.

The chain couples TRBV19 to TRBJ1-2, with D perhaps TRBD1 (5 bases). CDR3 length equals 15 residues. The germline V and J ends were trimmed by 5 bases and 0 bases, with 13 bases remaining between them. The germline CDR1 and CDR2 sequences are LNHDA and SQIVND (reference sequence). The CDR3 DNA reads as TGTGCCAGTAGTTACCGACAGACCCCTAACTATGGCTACACCTTC. This codes for CASSYRQTPNYGYTF.

The gene calls are TRBV24-1 and TRBJ2-2; 7 positions agree with TRBD1. CDR1 and CDR2 from the germline V gene are KGHDR and SFDVKD. This CDR3 comprises 15 residues. Losses at the gene ends were 4 bases for V and 2 bases for J; bases not matched to a gene: 3. The CDR3 loop is CATSDHRGNTGELFF. CDR3 DNA sequence: TGTGCCACCAGTGACCACAGGGGCAACACCGGGGAGCTGTTTTTT.

The chain links TRBV6-2 or TRBV6-3 to TRBJ1-1; D is possibly TRBD1 (6 bases). This CDR3 spans 12 amino acids. The germline CDR1 and CDR2 sequences are MNHEY and SVGEGT. The V end lost 8 bases, the J end lost 4 bases, and 11 bases lay between the germline ends. DNA for the CDR3: TGTGCCAGCGGTTGGGGGCCCACTGAAGCTTTCTTT. Encoded protein: CASGWGPTEAFF.

The rearrangement joins TRBV9 to TRBJ2-2, with 7 bases matching TRBD1. The CDR3 runs to 15 residues. The V gene end was trimmed by 3 bases and the J gene end by 3 bases; junction bases not matched to a gene: 5. Germline V gene lookup returns CDR1 SGDLS and CDR2 YYNGEE. The CDR3 nucleotides read TGTGCCAGCAGCGACACAGGGGTGGACACCGGGGAGCTGTTTTTT. Protein sequence: CASSDTGVDTGELFF.

The rearrangement links TRBV6-4 to TRBJ2-1, with 8 bases that match TRBD2. The CDR3 has 18 amino acids. Germline values: CDR1 MRHNA, CDR2 SNTAGT. V gave up 3 bases and J gave up 3 bases; unmatched junction bases: 13. The CDR3 DNA follows: TGTGCCAGCAGTGAGTTTTGGGCCAGCGGGGGCCTCTACAATGAGCAGTTCTTC. Protein: CASSEFWASGGLYNEQFF.

This chain uses TRBV7-9 with TRBJ1-5, with D uncertain. Germline V gives CDR1 SEHNR, CDR2 FQNEAQ (reference sequence). This CDR3 spans 15 amino acids. V lost 3 bases and J lost 7, with 16 bases in between. The CDR3 is CASSFGGGVEQPQHF. Here the CDR3 DNA reads TGTGCCAGCAGCTTCGGAGGTGGGGTAGAACAGCCCCAGCATTTT.

This chain uses TRBV10-3 with TRBJ1-2, with TRBD1 identical over 8 bases. This CDR3 has 14 residues. The V gene's germline CDR1 is ENHRY and CDR2 SYGVKD. The junction had 7 bases not matched to a gene; V was cut back by 3 bases and J by 7 bases. CDR3 coding DNA: TGTGCCATCAGTGACTCGGACAGGGCTATTGGCTACACCTTC. It translates to CAISDSDRAIGYTF.

This clone came up a few times. This chain uses TRBV19 with TRBJ2-2; 12 nucleotides agree with TRBD1. Germline loops: CDR1 LNHDA, CDR2 SQIVND (reference sequence). There are 15 residues in the CDR3. J gave up 5 bases and V 10 bases, and 8 bases lay outside the gene matches. CDR3 nucleotide sequence: TGTGCCACGACCGGGACAGGGGGCTGGACCGGGGAGCTGTTTTTT. This translates into CATTGTGGWTGELFF.

J is TRBJ2-3 and V is TRBV5-1; 8 bases align to TRBD2. V dropped 0 bases and J dropped 2; count of bases not matched to a gene: 5. The V gene's germline CDR1 is SGHRS and CDR2 YFSETQ. This CDR3 comprises 16 residues. CDR3 sequence reads: CASSLAARGDTDTQYF. In DNA form, the CDR3 reads TGCGCCAGCAGCTTGGCGGCGCGGGGGGACACAGATACGCAGTATTTT.

This sequence joins TRBV5-1 and TRBJ2-3; D perhaps matches TRBD2 (5 bases). Germline V CDR1 and CDR2: SGHRS, YFSETQ. The CDR3 is 12 amino acids. V lost 2 bases, J lost 5 bases, and 6 bases lay in between. The CDR3 is CASSFREDTQYF. In DNA form, the CDR3 reads TGCGCCAGCAGCTTCCGGGAAGATACGCAGTATTTT.

At least ten counts were recorded for this clone. The chain has TRBV6-2 or TRBV6-3 and TRBJ2-4; 7 bases map to TRBD2. This CDR3 has 18 amino acids. From germline, CDR1 is MNHEY and CDR2 SVGEGT. Germline trimming cut 0 bases from V and 5 bases from J; bases unmatched to any gene: 13. This CDR3 reads CASSYSNGRGEVENIQYF. The CDR3 DNA reads as TGTGCCAGCAGTTACTCCAATGGGAGGGGCGAGGTTGAAAACATTCAGTACTTC.